This T cell receptor beta chain was observed in a study of OX40 agonist ivuxolimab in advanced cancers. This clone has a single count. Its antigen is not known. Only in-frame clones appear in the TCRdb table, and some are missing; sequencing was by immunoSEQ multiplex PCR. This table holds around 68,000 clones, around 90% found once. The study, taken as a whole, reports: Expanded peripheral T cells had an undetermined antigen specificity. CD4+ and CD8+ blood T cells expanded clonally by week 6 at 0.1 to 3.0 mg/kg.

The V end lost 1 base, the J end lost 1 base, and 14 bases lay between the germline ends. Germline CDR1 reads LNHDA; CDR2 reads SQIVND (reference sequence). The CDR3 extends over 17 amino acids. The chain couples TRBV19 to TRBJ2-1, with D perhaps matching TRBD1 (6 bases). The sample consisted of CD4+ or CD8+ T cells sorted from blood, taken in a trial of the OX40 agonist ivuxolimab. The sequence came from an adult with an advanced solid tumor such as melanoma, head and neck, liver or kidney cancer. CDR3 coding DNA: TGTGCCAGTAGTATAGTCAGGGGCGACCCATCCTACAATGAGCAGTTCTTC. It is translated as CASSIVRGDPSYNEQFF.